The TCR beta chain described here comes from a study of memory CD4+ T cells and cytomegalovirus serostatus. CDR1 and CDR2 from the germline V gene are MGHRA and YSYEKL. V shed 0 bases and J 5 bases; nucleotides not matched to a gene: 4. The CDR3 spans 14 residues. The sort gate was single viable CD3+CD4+CD8-CD45RO+ cells for memory CD4+ T cells. Sequencing was performed with immunoSEQ multiplex PCR; in TCRdb, only in-frame clones are kept and a portion is missing. The table lists tens of thousands of clones, approximately 82% of them singletons. The TCR sequence derives from an adult in good health and CMV-seronegative. Some clones in this sample may be carry-over from other donors' samples. The J gene is TRBJ2-7, the V gene TRBV4-1; 7 nucleotides align to TRBD1. The sequenced sample was memory CD4+ T cells from blood. DNA of the CDR3: TGCGCCAGCAGCCAAGATCGACAGGGCCACGAGCAGTACTTC. It yields the protein CASSQDRQGHEQYF.